This is a list of T cell receptor beta chains from one sample in a study of blood T cell repertoires in COVID-19. The table came from immunoSEQ multiplex PCR; TCRdb's copy has only in-frame clones and leaves some out. The data contain 200,000 or so clones, roughly four fifths of them seen just once; the ten biggest clones take up 1.5% to 2%. Sequencing was performed on PBMCs or T cells enriched from blood (not recorded which). The origin of the receptors is a man aged 55-75 years who had recovered from COVID-19. Both conserved end residues are part of each CDR3. A D gene is named only where the DNA matches it firmly. Size tells how often a clone was seen (once, few, many) or the class of an expanded clone, and some rows leave it out.

V gene: TRBV11-2; D gene: TRBD1; clone size: few; J gene: TRBJ1-4; CDR3 DNA: TGTGCCAGCAGCCGTACCGGGACAGGGCTCTCGAATGAAAAACTGTTTTTT; CDR3 protein: CASSRTGTGLSNEKLFF
V gene: TRBV3-1/TRBV3-2; D gene: TRBD1; clone size: -; J gene: TRBJ1-6; CDR3 DNA: TGTGCCAGCAGCCTAAGGGACAGGGACCTCTATAATTCACCCCTCCACTTT; CDR3 protein: CASSLRDRDLYNSPLHF
V gene: TRBV4-1; D gene: -; clone size: -; J gene: TRBJ1-3; CDR3 DNA: TGCGCCAGCAGCCAGGAACAGCAAATCTCTGGAAACACCATATATTTT; CDR3 protein: CASSQEQQISGNTIYF
V gene: TRBV27; D gene: TRBD2; clone size: -; J gene: TRBJ2-1; CDR3 DNA: TGCGGGGGAGGGTGGTCGTACAATGAGCAGTTCTTC; CDR3 protein: CGGGWSYNEQFF
V gene: TRBV18; D gene: -; clone size: -; J gene: TRBJ2-5; CDR3 DNA: TGTGCCAGCTCACCACCCGCGGGGTCCGAGACCCAGTACTTC; CDR3 protein: CASSPPAGSETQYF
V gene: TRBV14; D gene: -; clone size: -; J gene: TRBJ1-4; CDR3 DNA: TGTGCCAGCAGCCAAGATCAAGGCCGGCCGGGAAAACTGTTTTTT; CDR3 protein: CASSQDQGRPGKLFF
V gene: TRBV29-1; D gene: -; clone size: -; J gene: TRBJ2-2; CDR3 DNA: TGCAGCGCCACCTTTGGGCGGGGCCGACCCGGGGAGCTGTTTTTT; CDR3 protein: CSATFGRGRPGELFF
V gene: TRBV27; D gene: -; clone size: -; J gene: TRBJ1-6; CDR3 DNA: TGTGCCAGCAGTTTAAGCCAGAGGAATAATTCACCCCTCCACTTT; CDR3 protein: CASSLSQRNNSPLHF
V gene: TRBV19; D gene: -; clone size: -; J gene: TRBJ2-3; CDR3 DNA: TGTGCCAGTAGTATACCCGCAGATACGCAGTATTTT; CDR3 protein: CASSIPADTQYF
V gene: TRBV19; D gene: -; clone size: -; J gene: TRBJ1-1; CDR3 DNA: TGTGCCAGTAGGCAGGGATACCCGAACACTGAAGCTTTCTTT; CDR3 protein: CASRQGYPNTEAFF
V gene: TRBV4-2; D gene: -; clone size: few; J gene: TRBJ1-2; CDR3 DNA: TGTGCCAGCAGCCAAGGACAGCAGTATGGCTACACCTTC; CDR3 protein: CASSQGQQYGYTF
V gene: TRBV9; D gene: TRBD1; clone size: -; J gene: TRBJ1-2; CDR3 DNA: TGTGCCAGCAGCGGACCGGGACAGGGGGATTTCTATGGCTACACCTTC; CDR3 protein: CASSGPGQGDFYGYTF
V gene: TRBV12-3/TRBV12-4; D gene: -; clone size: -; J gene: TRBJ2-7; CDR3 DNA: TGTGCCAGCAGTTTAGGGCAGGGGTACGAGCAGTACTTC; CDR3 protein: CASSLGQGYEQYF